This T cell receptor (beta chain) appears in the sequencing data of a study of blood T cell repertoires in COVID-19. Turning to the study itself: The United States, Italy and Spain supplied acute and convalescent COVID-19 samples. PBMCs, B-cell-depleted T cells, or T cells were the source of the cDNA or gDNA that made up the material.

Germline CDR1 SGHDN, CDR2 FVKESK. With V trimmed by 1 base and J by 2 bases, 3 bases remained unmatched. The CDR3 sequence is 15 residues long. Original processing notes: Researchers report that nucleated cell counts were estimated from reference gene primer amplification. This table comes from immunoSEQ multiplex PCR, and its TCRdb copy is limited to in-frame clones, with some not included. That table supplies the V and J calls and clone size; D and trimming were determined from the DNA. Here the sample spans over 250,000 clones, more than 75% being singletons. Note on this clone: Other DNA sequences in this sample translate to the same CDR3.

The sequencing input was peripheral blood. The sequence derives from a woman aged 45-60 years with acute or convalescent COVID-19. The rearrangement joins TRBV14 to TRBJ2-7; 9 bases map to TRBD2. CDR3 region: CASSQGLAGTYEQYF. The CDR3 DNA is TGTGCCAGCAGCCAAGGGCTAGCGGGAACCTACGAGCAGTACTTC.